This T cell receptor beta chain derives from a study of type 1 and type 2 diabetes patients. Study as a whole: Participants included type 1 and type 2 diabetes patients plus nondiabetic controls. T cells were magnetically sorted from PBMCs as CD4+ or CD8+ subsets.

V shed 3 bases and J shed 7 bases, with 9 bases lying between them. The CDR3 extends over 11 amino acids. Germline CDR1 is DFQATT and CDR2 is SNEGSKA (reference sequence). Anyone with other autoimmune disease or infection in the prior four weeks was excluded. This clonotype was observed once. This may stem from a read error, because a much larger clone lies one nucleotide away. The PCR template was genomic DNA. Multiplex PCR with 30 forward and 13 reverse primers amplified the TCR beta CDR3. MiXCR, applied by TCRdb to the multiplex PCR reads, yields one record per CDR3 protein. The sample consists of 250,000 to 300,000 distinct CDR3 sequences, roughly 44% of them appearing once.

This chain connects TRBV20-1 to TRBJ1-1; the D is unclear. The specimen sequenced was peripheral blood mononuclear cells (PBMCs). The TCR was taken from a man in his late teens or twenties with type 2 diabetes. The CDR3 DNA follows: TGCAGTGCTAGCGGCCACGGTGAAGCTTTCTTT. Its translation: CSASGHGEAFF.